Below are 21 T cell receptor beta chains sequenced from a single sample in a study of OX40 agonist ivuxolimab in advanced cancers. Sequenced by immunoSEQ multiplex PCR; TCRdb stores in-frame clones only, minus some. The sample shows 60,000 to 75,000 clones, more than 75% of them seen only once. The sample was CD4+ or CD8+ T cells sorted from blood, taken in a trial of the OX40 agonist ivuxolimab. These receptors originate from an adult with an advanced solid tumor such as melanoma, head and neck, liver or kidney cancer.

This CDR3 reads CASSLVLNEQFF. Written as DNA, the CDR3 is TGTGCCAGCAGCTTGGTTCTCAATGAGCAGTTCTTC. The chain links TRBV7-9 to TRBJ2-1; the D is unclear. Germline V gives CDR1 SEHNR, CDR2 FQNEAQ (reference sequence). The CDR3 length is 12 residues. V was cut by 3 bases and J by 6 bases, with 6 bases left in between.

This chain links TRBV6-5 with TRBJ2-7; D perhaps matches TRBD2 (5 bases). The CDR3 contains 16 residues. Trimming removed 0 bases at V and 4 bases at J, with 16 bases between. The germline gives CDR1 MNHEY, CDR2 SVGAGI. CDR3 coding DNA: TGTGCCAGCAGTTACTCGAGGGCTCCGGTGGGTTACGAGCAGTACTTC. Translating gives CASSYSRAPVGYEQYF.

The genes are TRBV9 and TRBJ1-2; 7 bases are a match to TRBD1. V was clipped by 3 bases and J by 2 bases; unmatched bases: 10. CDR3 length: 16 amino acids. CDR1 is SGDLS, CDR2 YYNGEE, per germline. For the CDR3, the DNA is TGTGCCAGCAGCGCGACCTGGACAGGTTCCAACTATGGCTACACCTTC. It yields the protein CASSATWTGSNYGYTF.

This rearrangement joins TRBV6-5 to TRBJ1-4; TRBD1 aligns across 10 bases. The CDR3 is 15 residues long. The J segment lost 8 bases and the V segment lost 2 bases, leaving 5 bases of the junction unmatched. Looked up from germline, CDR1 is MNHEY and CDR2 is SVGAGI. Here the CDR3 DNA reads TGTGCCAGCAGTTACGGACAGGGGGTAAGGGAAAAACTGTTTTTT. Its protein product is CASSYGQGVREKLFF.

CDR3 amino acids: CASSSIIQGGYQPQHF. Here the CDR3 DNA reads TGTGCCAGCAGTTCGATCATCCAAGGGGGATATCAGCCCCAGCATTTT. This chain links TRBV28 with TRBJ1-5; a weak D match, TRBD1 (6 bases). V was clipped by 4 bases and J by 5 bases, with 18 bases between them. There are 16 residues in the CDR3. Germline V lookup: CDR1 MDHEN, CDR2 SYDVKM. The entire variable domain, with the rest obtained from reference TRBV28 and TRBJ1-5, is as follows: DVKVTQSSRYLVKRTGEKVFLECVQDMDHENMFWYRQDPGLGLRLIYFSYDVKMKEKGDIPEGYSVSREKKERFSLILESASTNQTSMYLCASSSIIQGGYQPQHFGDGTRLSIL.

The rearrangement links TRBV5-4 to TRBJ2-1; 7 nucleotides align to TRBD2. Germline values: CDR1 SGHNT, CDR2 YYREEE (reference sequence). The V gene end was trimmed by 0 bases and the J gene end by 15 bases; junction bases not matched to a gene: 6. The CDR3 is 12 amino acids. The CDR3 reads CASSLDRGGRFF. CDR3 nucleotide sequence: TGTGCCAGCAGCTTGGATAGGGGAGGGCGGTTCTTC.

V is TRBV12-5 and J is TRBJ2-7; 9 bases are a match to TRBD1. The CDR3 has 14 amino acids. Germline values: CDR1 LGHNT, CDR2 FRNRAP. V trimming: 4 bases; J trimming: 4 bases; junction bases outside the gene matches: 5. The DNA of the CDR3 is TGTGCTAGTGGTTCCGGGACAGGGTCTTACGAGCAGTACTTC. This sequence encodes CASGSGTGSYEQYF.

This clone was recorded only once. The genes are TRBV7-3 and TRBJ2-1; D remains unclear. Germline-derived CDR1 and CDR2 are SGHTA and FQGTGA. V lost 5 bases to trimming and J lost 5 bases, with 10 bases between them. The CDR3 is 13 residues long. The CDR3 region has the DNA TGTGCCAGCAGCCCGATGTCCCACAATGAGCAGTTCTTC. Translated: CASSPMSHNEQFF.

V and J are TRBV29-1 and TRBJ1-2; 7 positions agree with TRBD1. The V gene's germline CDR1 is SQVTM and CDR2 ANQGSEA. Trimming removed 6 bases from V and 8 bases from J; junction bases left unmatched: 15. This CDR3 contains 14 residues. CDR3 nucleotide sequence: TGCAGCGTGGGACTACCGGGACAGTCCGAGGGCTACACCTTC. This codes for CSVGLPGQSEGYTF.

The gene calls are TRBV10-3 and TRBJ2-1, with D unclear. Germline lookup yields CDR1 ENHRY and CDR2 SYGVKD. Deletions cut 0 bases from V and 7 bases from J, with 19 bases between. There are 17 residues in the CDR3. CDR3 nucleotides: TGTGCCATCAGTGAGTCAGGAAGGGTAGATATGGAGAATGAGCAGTTCTTC. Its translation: CAISESGRVDMENEQFF.

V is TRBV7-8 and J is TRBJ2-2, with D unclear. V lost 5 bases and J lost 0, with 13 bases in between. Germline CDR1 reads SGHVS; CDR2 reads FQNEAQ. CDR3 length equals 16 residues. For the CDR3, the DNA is TGTGCCAGCAGCGGTACACGGTTCGCGAACACCGGGGAGCTGTTTTTT. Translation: CASSGTRFANTGELFF.

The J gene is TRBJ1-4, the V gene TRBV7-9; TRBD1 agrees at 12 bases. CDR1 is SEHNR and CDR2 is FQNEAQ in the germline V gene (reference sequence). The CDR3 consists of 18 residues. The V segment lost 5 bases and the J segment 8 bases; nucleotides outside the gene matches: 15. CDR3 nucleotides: TGTGCCAGCAGCCTGATCCCGGGACAGGGGGCGATCTCCGAAAAACTGTTTTTT. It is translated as CASSLIPGQGAISEKLFF.

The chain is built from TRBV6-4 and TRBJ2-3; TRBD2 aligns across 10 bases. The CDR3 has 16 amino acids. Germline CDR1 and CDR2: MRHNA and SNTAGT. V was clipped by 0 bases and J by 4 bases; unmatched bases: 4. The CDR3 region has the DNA TGTGCCAGCAGTGACTCCGGAGCGGGGGGGCCAGATACGCAGTATTTT. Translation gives CASSDSGAGGPDTQYF.

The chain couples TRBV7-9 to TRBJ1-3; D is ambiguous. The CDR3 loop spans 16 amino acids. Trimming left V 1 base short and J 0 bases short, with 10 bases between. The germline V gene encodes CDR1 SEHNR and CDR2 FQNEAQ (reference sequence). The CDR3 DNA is TGTGCCAGCAGCTTAGGAGCAAGGAGCTCTGGAAACACCATATATTTT. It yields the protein CASSLGARSSGNTIYF.

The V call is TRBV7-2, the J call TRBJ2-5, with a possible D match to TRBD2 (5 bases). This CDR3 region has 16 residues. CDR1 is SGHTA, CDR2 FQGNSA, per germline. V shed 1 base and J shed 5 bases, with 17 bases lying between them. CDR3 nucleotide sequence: TGTGCCAGCAGCTTAGATCGGGCTGGAGGAGGTGAGACCCAGTACTTC. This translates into CASSLDRAGGGETQYF.

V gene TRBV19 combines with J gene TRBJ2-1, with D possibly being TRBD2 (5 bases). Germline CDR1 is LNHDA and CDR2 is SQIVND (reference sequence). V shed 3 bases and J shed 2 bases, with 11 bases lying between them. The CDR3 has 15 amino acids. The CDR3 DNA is TGTGCCAGTAGTATCTCGCTAGCCCCCTACAATGAGCAGTTCTTC. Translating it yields CASSISLAPYNEQFF.

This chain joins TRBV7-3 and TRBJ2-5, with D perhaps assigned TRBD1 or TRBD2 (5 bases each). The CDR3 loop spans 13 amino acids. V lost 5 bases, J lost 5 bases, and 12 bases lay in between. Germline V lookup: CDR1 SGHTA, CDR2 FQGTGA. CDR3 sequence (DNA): TGTGCCAGCAGCCCAGGGTGGGGGGAGACCCAGTACTTC. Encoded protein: CASSPGWGETQYF.

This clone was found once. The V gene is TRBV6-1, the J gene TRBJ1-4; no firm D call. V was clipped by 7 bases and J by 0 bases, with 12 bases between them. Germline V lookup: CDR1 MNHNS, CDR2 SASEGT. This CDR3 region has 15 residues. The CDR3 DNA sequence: TGTGCCAGCACCCCGGGAGATGCAACTAATGAAAAACTGTTTTTT. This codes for CASTPGDATNEKLFF.

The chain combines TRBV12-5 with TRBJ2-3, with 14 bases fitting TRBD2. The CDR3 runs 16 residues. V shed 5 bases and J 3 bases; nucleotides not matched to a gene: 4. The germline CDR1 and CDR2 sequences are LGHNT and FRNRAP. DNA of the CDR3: TGTGCTAGTGGTCAGGGACTAGCGGGGGCAACAGATACGCAGTATTTT. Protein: CASGQGLAGATDTQYF.

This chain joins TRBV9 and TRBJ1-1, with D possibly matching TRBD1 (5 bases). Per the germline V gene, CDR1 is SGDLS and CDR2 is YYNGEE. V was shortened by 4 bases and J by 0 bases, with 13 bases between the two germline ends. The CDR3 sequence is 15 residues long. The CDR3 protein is CASSREGQLNTEAFF. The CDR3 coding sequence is TGTGCCAGCAGCCGAGAGGGGCAGTTGAACACTGAAGCTTTCTTT.

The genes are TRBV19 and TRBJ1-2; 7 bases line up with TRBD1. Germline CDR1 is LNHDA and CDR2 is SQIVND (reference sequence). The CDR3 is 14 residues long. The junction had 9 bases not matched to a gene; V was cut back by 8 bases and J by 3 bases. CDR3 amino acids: CASGVRQGHYGYTF. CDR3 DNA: TGTGCCAGTGGTGTCCGACAGGGTCACTATGGCTACACCTTC.